Sequencing of this TCR beta chain was carried out in a study of blood T cell repertoires in COVID-19. V shed 5 bases and J 9 bases; nucleotides not matched to a gene: 7. CDR1 and CDR2 from the germline V gene are SGHNT and YENEEA. The CDR3 contains 15 residues. Generated by immunoSEQ multiplex PCR, the TCRdb table keeps only in-frame clones and is missing some. The sample has more than 75,000 clones; 86% are singletons. The gene calls are TRBV11-3 and TRBJ2-1; 13 nucleotides line up with TRBD2. The clonotype comes from an elderly man with active or convalescent COVID-19. Sequencing was performed on peripheral blood. The CDR3 DNA is TGTGCCAGCAGCAGGACTAGCGGGAGCGTCGGTGAGCAGTTCTTC. This translates into CASSRTSGSVGEQFF.